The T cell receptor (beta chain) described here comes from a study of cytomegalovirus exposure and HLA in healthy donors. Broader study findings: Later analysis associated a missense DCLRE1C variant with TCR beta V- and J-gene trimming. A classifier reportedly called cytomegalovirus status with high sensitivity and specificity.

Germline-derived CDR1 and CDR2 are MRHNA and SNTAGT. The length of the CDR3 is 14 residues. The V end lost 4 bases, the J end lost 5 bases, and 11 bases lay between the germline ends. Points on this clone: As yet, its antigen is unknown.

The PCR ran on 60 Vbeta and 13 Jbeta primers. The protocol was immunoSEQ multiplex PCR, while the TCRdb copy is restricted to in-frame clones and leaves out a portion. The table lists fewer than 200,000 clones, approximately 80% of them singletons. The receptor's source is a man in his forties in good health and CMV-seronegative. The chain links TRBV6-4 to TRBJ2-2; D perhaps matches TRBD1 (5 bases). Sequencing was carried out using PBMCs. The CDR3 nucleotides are TGTGCCAGCAGTGTGTCAGGGTTTACCGGGGAGCTGTTTTTT. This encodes CASSVSGFTGELFF.